This passage covers 9 T cell receptor beta chains from one sample sequenced in a study of breast tumors, draining lymph nodes, adjacent tissues. Breast cancer patients provided tissue from their axillary draining lymph nodes. In TCRdb, the multiplex PCR reads were re-called with MiXCR into one record per CDR3 protein. The sample contains roughly 260,000 distinct CDR3 sequences, under 35% of which appear only once. Sequenced: axillary lymph node tissue. Receptor source: a female donor with breast cancer. Some clones in this sample may be carry-over from other donors' samples.

As concerns this clonotype: Possible read error: a much larger clone is one base away. The CDR3 does not end in the conserved phenylalanine or tryptophan, so this is likely a read error. The V and J genes are TRBV11-2 and TRBJ2-3; D remains ambiguous. Germline values: CDR1 SGHAT, CDR2 FQNNGV. The ends were cut back, 7 bases at V and 0 bases at J, with 5 bases in the middle. This CDR3 region has 12 residues. This chain's CDR3 is CASTASTDTQYL. The CDR3 region has the DNA TGTGCCAGCACGGCTAGCACAGATACGCAGTATCTT.

This clonotype has a count of ten or more. The chain has TRBV2 and TRBJ2-5, with 9 positions matching TRBD2. CDR3 size: 16 residues. The V and J ends lost 0 bases and 1 base, in that order; junction bases with no gene match: 3. CDR1 is SNHLY and CDR2 is FYNNEI in the germline V gene. CDR3 nucleotide sequence: TGTGCCAGCAGTGAAGCCCGCGGGAGGGCCCAAGAGACCCAGTACTTC. Residues: CASSEARGRAQETQYF.

About this clonotype itself: Possible read error: a much larger clone is one base away. For the CDR3, the DNA is TGTACCAGCAGCTCGAACCAGGACGGCTTCGGGGAGACCCAGTACTTC. Encoded protein: CTSSSNQDGFGETQYF. This chain uses TRBV11-1 with TRBJ2-5, with unresolved D. There are 16 residues in the CDR3. In germline, CDR1 is SGHAT, CDR2 FQDESV (reference sequence).

This clonotype was seen ten or more times. The V gene is TRBV20-1, the J gene TRBJ2-3; D remains ambiguous. With 1 base removed from V and 9 bases from J, the gap between germline ends came to 8 bases. Germline V gene sequence: CDR1 DFQATT, CDR2 SNEGSKA (reference sequence). This CDR3 has 11 amino acids. The CDR3 bases are TGCAGTGCTAGAGTCGGCGGAACGCAGTATTTT. Amino acid sequence: CSARVGGTQYF.

This clonotype has a count of ten or more. The gene calls are TRBV30 and TRBJ2-7; no clear D gene. Trimming left V 0 bases short and J 2 bases short, with 2 bases between. CDR1 GTSNPN and CDR2 SVGIG come from the germline V gene (reference sequence). This CDR3 is 11 amino acids long. Written as DNA, the CDR3 is TGTGCCTGGAGTGTTACCTACGAGCAGTACTTC. It encodes CAWSVTYEQYF.

Turning to this clonotype: This may come from a read error, since a much larger clone is one base off. This chain uses TRBV9 with TRBJ1-6, with D possibly matching TRBD1 (5 bases). The CDR3 is 14 residues long. Looked up from germline, CDR1 is SGDLS and CDR2 is YYNGEE. CDR3 coding DNA: TGTGCCAGCAGCCGACAGCACTATAATTCACCCCTCCCCTTT. It is translated as CASSRQHYNSPLPF.

At least ten counts were recorded for this clonotype. The gene calls are TRBV6-2 or TRBV6-3 and TRBJ1-5, with D maybe TRBD1 (6 bases). CDR1 and CDR2 from the germline V gene are MNHEY and SVGEGT. This CDR3 comprises 14 residues. The ends were cut back, 5 bases at V and 6 bases at J, with 14 bases in the middle. The CDR3: CASSPQGIAQPQHF. The DNA of the CDR3 is TGTGCCAGCAGTCCTCAGGGGATCGCTCAGCCCCAGCATTTT.

This clonotype was counted at least ten times. V is TRBV5-5 and J is TRBJ2-2; no firm D call. The germline V and J ends were trimmed by 6 bases and 2 bases, with 8 bases remaining between them. The CDR3 is 13 residues long. Looked up from germline, CDR1 is SGHKS and CDR2 is YYEKEE (reference sequence). The CDR3 DNA reads as TGTGCCAGCAATCTCGAAAACACCGGGGAGCTGTTTTTT. It yields the protein CASNLENTGELFF. The full variable domain, its missing parts supplied by reference TRBV5-5 and TRBJ2-2, is DAGVTQSPTHLIKTRGQQVTLRCSPISGHKSVSWYQQVLGQGPQFIFQYYEKEERGRGNFPDRFSARQFPNYSSELNVNALLLGDSALYLCASNLENTGELFFGEGSRLTVL.

This clonotype was observed many times. The genes are TRBV7-9 and TRBJ2-1; D ambiguous. V lost 2 bases and J lost 6, with 11 bases in between. The germline V gene has CDR1 SEHNR and CDR2 FQNEAQ (reference sequence). The CDR3 contains 14 residues. CDR3 nucleotide sequence: TGTGCCAGCAGCTTACTCCTCAGGCCCAATGAGCAGTTCTTC. Translated: CASSLLLRPNEQFF.